The following is a T cell receptor (beta chain) sequence with its context. Its antigen is still unknown. This sample was taken from a study of cytomegalovirus exposure and HLA in healthy donors. Study-level findings and limits: Presence/absence analysis assumed near-uniform sequencing depth across donors. Confirmation was obtained in vitro that a few CMV-associated chains are specific for CMV antigens.

Amplification used 60 Vbeta primers and 13 Jbeta primers. Produced via immunoSEQ multiplex PCR; TCRdb's table is partial and in-frame only. The sample carries approximately 100,000 clones, 75% recorded once. The sequence came from a male donor in good health and CMV-seropositive. The sequenced sample consisted of PBMCs.

The CDR3 bases are TGTGCCAGCAGCCAGAACCGGGGGGGTAGCGGGGTATACAATGAGCAGTTCTTC. Translation: CASSQNRGGSGVYNEQFF. The chain has TRBV14 and TRBJ2-1, with TRBD2 identical over 8 bases. This CDR3 has 18 residues. Per germline, CDR1 SGHDN and CDR2 FVKESK. J gave up 4 bases and V 3 bases, and 14 bases lay outside the gene matches.